The clone carrying this T cell receptor (beta chain) showed up many times. Its antigen remains unidentified. From the 5' RACE reads, TCRdb called clonotypes with MiXCR, one entry per CDR3 protein. This table has more than 350,000 distinct CDR3 sequences, approximately 10% appearing once. The record originates from a study of T cells after yellow fever vaccination. Whole-study results and caveats: A minor fraction of clonotypes spanned both CD4 and CD8 compartments. The secondary response was weaker, and its peak arrived faster, on day 5 versus 15. Most primary-vaccination clones recurred post-booster (nearly 98% CD4, 88% CD8).

Trimming took off 5 bases at V and 0 bases at J, with 9 bases between the two ends. This CDR3 has 14 residues. Germline V gene sequence: CDR1 MNHEY, CDR2 SVGEGT. Sequences were derived from PBMCs, sampled on the day of the first yellow fever vaccination. The V call is TRBV6-2 or TRBV6-3, the J call TRBJ2-3; D might be TRBD2 (6 bases). This TCR came from a man aged 18 to 29 who received the YFV17D yellow fever vaccine. CDR3 coding DNA: TGTGCCAGCAGTGGGGCGGGGAGCACAGATACGCAGTATTTT. Amino acids: CASSGAGSTDTQYF.